Below, one T cell receptor beta chain is given with its context. This clonotype was seen repeatedly, ten times or more. Which antigen it targets is not known. Per-nucleotide qualities are absent, and no much larger clonotype sits a single base away. To synthesize cDNA, template-switch 5'RACE was performed with a primer carrying a 10-nucleotide random unique molecular identifier so that each TCR transcript was tagged. Each sequencing run produced over 160 million TCR-beta sequences covering 15-18 subjects. The RNeasy kit was used to extract total RNA. TCR-beta VDJ regions were amplified with primers for the TCR constant region and the 5'RACE anchor, using the KAPA Real-time Library Amplification kit. A first PCR added sample indexes and Illumina adaptors, after which a second PCR increased the library yield. After purification with Ampure beads, the TCR product of roughly 650 bp was size-selected on a 2% E-gel SizeSelection system. Before pooling, libraries had their quality checked on a Bioanalyzer, their concentration measured with Qubit, and their quantity determined with the Kapa Library Quantification kit. Paired-end 2 x 150 bp sequencing of the libraries was performed on an Illumina HiSeq 2500. To increase sequence diversity, about 25-31% phiX was spiked into each library pool. Regarding the original processing steps: Quality-filtered reads were processed with the UMI-based MiGEC pipeline, and over 75% of raw TCR sequences were removed by the MiGEC pipeline during error correction. IMGT germline references were used for alignment of VDJ genes, and clonotypes were defined by a unique CDR3 amino acid sequence together with V-J genes. Clonal expansion, Shannon diversity and CDR3 relatedness were evaluated with VDJtools (CalcPairwiseDistances, ClusterSamples), while phylogenetic trees were built in CLCbio workbench. Clones with at least 8 unique UMIs were defined as expanded, with this threshold being based on coefficient-of-variation modelling across technical triplicates. The public reads were reanalyzed by TCRdb: fastp trimming at Q25, MiXCR alignment, in-frame beta chains only. When rows share a CDR3 protein, they turn into one entry using the most common DNA and genes. In this record, the V and J calls reflect TCRdb's handling and not the investigators' own analysis. The sample table contains about 60,000 distinct CDR3 sequences; only one count was recorded for roughly 10% of them. The ten top clones hold about an eighth of the sample.

Sample time point, as interpreted from the label and publication: longitudinal time-point 2. The healthy controls were volunteers from a blood bank in Maryland, USA. For the unsorted PBMC libraries, 2 million PBMCs were stored in RNAlater at -80 degrees C until RNA extraction and were used to generate the libraries. Peripheral blood underwent Ficoll-Hypaque density gradient centrifugation to isolate PBMCs, which were then cryopreserved in liquid nitrogen. These data belong to a study of neurological immune-mediated disorders (dated by TCRdb to between 2018 and 2021). For context, the study as a whole: The study compared peripheral blood TCR-beta repertoires of HTLV-I-associated myelopathy (HAM/TSP) patients, multiple sclerosis patients and healthy controls using UMI-based sequencing. Alongside PBMC samples, the set of about 100 TCR-beta libraries contained longitudinal samples, technical triplicates, and paired CD4+ and CD8+ T-cell subsets that had been sorted. Longitudinal HAM/TSP and healthy donors had 3 time-points each (roughly 3-40 month intervals). The cohort comprised 68 subjects: 15 or so HAM/TSP patients, around 34 multiple sclerosis patients and around 20 healthy controls.

What the study reported, not specific to this receptor: No identical CDR3 amino acid sequences were shared among expanded clones across subjects, suggesting private TCR-beta repertoires in all groups. TCR clonal expansion was highest in HAM/TSP patients and lowest in MS patients, with MS patients falling below even healthy controls.

From a lookup of the germline V gene, CDR1 and CDR2 are MGHRA and YSYEKL. V and J lose 1 base and 0 bases, and a span of 10 bases separates them. CDR3 length: 16 amino acids, cysteine to phenylalanine. The CDR3 DNA has 48 bases and is translated from base 1. The sequenced material came from PBMCs. The source of this sequence is a young man in good health. The sequence links TRBV4-1 to TRBJ2-1, with the D segment identity uncertain. The CDR3 region reads CASSQVNLISYNEQFF. The DNA reads TGCGCCAGCAGCCAAGTAAATCTGATCTCCTACAATGAGCAGTTCTTC.